These 17 T cell receptor beta chains originate from one sample sequenced in a study of CD8+ T cells in alopecia areata. Extracted RNA was reverse transcribed, and the resulting cDNA served as sequencing template. Assay used: immunoSEQ multiplex PCR; TCRdb lists only in-frame clones, some missing. This sample carries roughly 200,000 clones, 50% to 70% of them seen once, and the ten largest clones take roughly 1.7%. The input for sequencing was CD4+ T cells sorted from blood, taken at week 0. All receptors come from a human donor with alopecia areata.

The chain is built from TRBV7-3 and TRBJ1-1; the D is unclear. The CDR3 totals 13 residues. Trimming stripped 6 bases from V and 5 bases from J, with 13 bases between. Per germline, CDR1 SGHTA and CDR2 FQGTGA. The CDR3 nucleotides read TGTGCCAGCAGTTCCGCGGTGGAGACTGAAGCTTTCTTT. This translates into CASSSAVETEAFF.

CDR3 sequence: CASSLEGGTGEQYF. DNA of the CDR3: TGCGCCAGCAGCTTGGAAGGGGGGACAGGCGAGCAGTACTTC. This chain connects TRBV5-1 to TRBJ2-7; TRBD1 matches at 8 bases. In germline, CDR1 is SGHRS, CDR2 YFSETQ. The junction had 5 bases not matched to a gene; V was cut back by 0 bases and J by 6 bases. CDR3 length: 14 residues.

For this clone: Different DNA sequences within this sample yield the same CDR3. The chain has TRBV30 and TRBJ1-2; tentatively, D is TRBD1 (6 bases). The CDR3 sequence is 11 residues long. Germline V gene sequence: CDR1 GTSNPN, CDR2 SVGIG (reference sequence). V lost 0 bases and J lost 7, with 6 bases in between. The CDR3 loop is CAWSVQGGYTF. In DNA, the CDR3 is TGTGCCTGGAGTGTACAGGGTGGCTACACCTTC. Filled out from reference TRBV30 and TRBJ1-2, the complete variable domain reads SQTIHQWPATLVQPVGSPLSLECTVEGTSNPNLYWYRQAAGRGLQLLFYSVGIGQISSEVPQNLSASRPQDRQFILSSKKLLLSDSGFYLCAWSVQGGYTFGSGTRLTVV.

The sample holds one count of this clone. V gene TRBV5-6 combines with J gene TRBJ2-6; D is unclear. V gave up 9 bases and J gave up 0 bases, with 7 bases separating them. This CDR3 contains 13 residues. Germline V gene sequence: CDR1 SGHDT, CDR2 YYEEEE. The CDR3 DNA reads as TGTGCCACCCTGAACTCTGGGGCCAACGTCCTGACTTTC. It encodes CATLNSGANVLTF.

Only a few counts were recorded for this clone. This chain links TRBV6-5 with TRBJ1-1; the D gene is possibly TRBD1 (6 bases). CDR1 and CDR2 (germline): MNHEY, SVGAGI. V lost 6 bases, J lost 8 bases, and 13 bases lay in between. This CDR3 region has 12 residues. The CDR3: CASRNRVEEAFF. CDR3 DNA sequence: TGTGCCAGCAGAAACAGGGTTGAGGAAGCTTTCTTT.

The chain uses TRBV5-1 and TRBJ1-1; TRBD1 matches at 8 bases. The CDR3 sequence is 15 residues long. After removal of 4 bases from V and 5 bases from J, the junction contained 10 bases not matched to a gene. CDR1 is SGHRS, CDR2 YFSETQ, per germline. The CDR3 DNA reads TGCGCCAGCAGCCCCGCAGGGGGCGCGGGAACTGAAGCTTTCTTT. Amino acids: CASSPAGGAGTEAFF.

The chain has TRBV29-1 and TRBJ1-2; possibly TRBD1 for D (5 bases). The CDR3 covers 11 residues. CDR1 and CDR2 (germline): SQVTM, ANQGSEA. Deletions cut 3 bases from V and 7 bases from J, with 9 bases between. The CDR3 is CSVDRDGGYTF. The CDR3 region has the DNA TGCAGCGTTGATAGGGACGGTGGCTACACCTTC.

The chain combines TRBV2 with TRBJ1-1; no definite D call. V was cut by 1 base and J by 5 bases, with 11 bases left in between. The V gene's germline CDR1 is SNHLY and CDR2 FYNNEI. The CDR3 consists of 14 residues. The CDR3 reads CASSEDTGETEAFF. The CDR3 DNA follows: TGTGCCAGCAGTGAAGATACCGGGGAGACTGAAGCTTTCTTT.

The rearrangement uses TRBV5-1 and TRBJ1-1; D is ambiguous. This CDR3 has 13 residues. Germline CDR1 reads SGHRS; CDR2 reads YFSETQ. V lost 0 bases and J lost 2, with 5 bases in between. The CDR3 nucleotides are TGCGCCAGCAGCTTGGGGGTTAACACTGAAGCTTTCTTT. Protein: CASSLGVNTEAFF.

The rearrangement links TRBV29-1 to TRBJ1-2; D may be TRBD1 (5 bases). Between the trimmed V and J ends, which lost 6 bases and 1 base, there was a span of 18 bases. Germline CDR1 SQVTM, CDR2 ANQGSEA. The CDR3 covers 15 residues. In nucleotides, the CDR3 is TGCAGCGTGAGGGGTATCCCGGGGGTTAACTATGGCTACACCTTC. Amino acids: CSVRGIPGVNYGYTF. The whole variable domain, filled in from reference TRBV29-1 and TRBJ1-2, reads SAVISQKPSRDICQRGTSLTIQCQVDSQVTMMFWYRQQPGQSLTLIATANQGSEATYESGFVIDKFPISRPNLTFSTLTVSNMSPEDSSIYLCSVRGIPGVNYGYTFGSGTRLTVV.

This clone was detected only a few times. The chain recombines TRBV29-1 with TRBJ1-2; the D gene is possibly TRBD1 (5 bases). Germline CDR1 and CDR2: SQVTM and ANQGSEA. V gave up 4 bases and J gave up 0 bases, with 9 bases separating them. CDR3 length: 13 residues. The CDR3 coding sequence is TGCAGCGTTGCCCCCAGGGCTAACTATGGCTACACCTTC. Its protein product is CSVAPRANYGYTF.

V usage is TRBV7-2 and J usage is TRBJ1-2; no firm D call. The CDR3 is made up of 14 amino acids. Germline values: CDR1 SGHTA, CDR2 FQGNSA. V lost 0 bases to trimming and J lost 4 bases, with 9 bases between them. The CDR3 sequence is CASSLAKQSYGYTF. The CDR3 DNA follows: TGTGCCAGCAGCTTAGCGAAACAGAGCTATGGCTACACCTTC.

V gene TRBV15 combines with J gene TRBJ1-6, with D maybe TRBD1 (5 bases). This CDR3 has 14 amino acids. The V gene lost 8 bases and the J gene lost 10 bases, with 18 bases spanning the gap. Germline V lookup: CDR1 LNHNV, CDR2 YYDKDF (reference sequence). CDR3 protein: CATQGGDAKSPLHF. The CDR3 nucleotides read TGTGCCACCCAAGGCGGGGACGCTAAATCACCCCTCCACTTT.

The chain has TRBV7-2 and TRBJ2-1; D may be TRBD2 (6 bases). The CDR3 runs 16 residues. The V gene lost 0 bases and the J gene lost 3 bases, with 12 bases spanning the gap. CDR1 and CDR2 (germline): SGHTA, FQGNSA. The CDR3 DNA follows: TGTGCCAGCAGCTTAGCTCACGGGGGTAACTACAATGAGCAGTTCTTC. This sequence encodes CASSLAHGGNYNEQFF.

The J gene is TRBJ1-1, the V gene TRBV9; perhaps TRBD1 as D (5 bases). Germline values: CDR1 SGDLS, CDR2 YYNGEE. Trimming stripped 5 bases from V and 4 bases from J, with 9 bases between. The CDR3 is made up of 12 amino acids. CDR3 DNA sequence: TGTGCCAGCAGTAGGCAGGGCACTGAAGCTTTCTTT. Its protein product is CASSRQGTEAFF.

This clone was observed a single time. This chain connects TRBV29-1 to TRBJ1-2, with D unclear. The CDR3 contains 12 residues. Germline CDR1 and CDR2: SQVTM and ANQGSEA. V was clipped by 6 bases and J by 4 bases, with 12 bases between them. In DNA form, the CDR3 reads TGCAGCGTCCAAGGAGGAGGCTATGGCTACACCTTC. Its translation is CSVQGGGYGYTF.

This clone was observed a few times. CDR3 in amino acids: CASSSGLVAANLQYF. In nucleotides, the CDR3 is TGTGCCAGCAGCTCGGGACTAGTAGCGGCGAATTTGCAGTATTTT. The chain uses TRBV11-2 and TRBJ2-3; 8 bases line up with TRBD2. Trimming at V came to 4 bases and at J to 11 bases, leaving 14 bases not matched to a gene. Germline assignment: CDR1 SGHAT and CDR2 FQNNGV. The CDR3 is made up of 15 amino acids.